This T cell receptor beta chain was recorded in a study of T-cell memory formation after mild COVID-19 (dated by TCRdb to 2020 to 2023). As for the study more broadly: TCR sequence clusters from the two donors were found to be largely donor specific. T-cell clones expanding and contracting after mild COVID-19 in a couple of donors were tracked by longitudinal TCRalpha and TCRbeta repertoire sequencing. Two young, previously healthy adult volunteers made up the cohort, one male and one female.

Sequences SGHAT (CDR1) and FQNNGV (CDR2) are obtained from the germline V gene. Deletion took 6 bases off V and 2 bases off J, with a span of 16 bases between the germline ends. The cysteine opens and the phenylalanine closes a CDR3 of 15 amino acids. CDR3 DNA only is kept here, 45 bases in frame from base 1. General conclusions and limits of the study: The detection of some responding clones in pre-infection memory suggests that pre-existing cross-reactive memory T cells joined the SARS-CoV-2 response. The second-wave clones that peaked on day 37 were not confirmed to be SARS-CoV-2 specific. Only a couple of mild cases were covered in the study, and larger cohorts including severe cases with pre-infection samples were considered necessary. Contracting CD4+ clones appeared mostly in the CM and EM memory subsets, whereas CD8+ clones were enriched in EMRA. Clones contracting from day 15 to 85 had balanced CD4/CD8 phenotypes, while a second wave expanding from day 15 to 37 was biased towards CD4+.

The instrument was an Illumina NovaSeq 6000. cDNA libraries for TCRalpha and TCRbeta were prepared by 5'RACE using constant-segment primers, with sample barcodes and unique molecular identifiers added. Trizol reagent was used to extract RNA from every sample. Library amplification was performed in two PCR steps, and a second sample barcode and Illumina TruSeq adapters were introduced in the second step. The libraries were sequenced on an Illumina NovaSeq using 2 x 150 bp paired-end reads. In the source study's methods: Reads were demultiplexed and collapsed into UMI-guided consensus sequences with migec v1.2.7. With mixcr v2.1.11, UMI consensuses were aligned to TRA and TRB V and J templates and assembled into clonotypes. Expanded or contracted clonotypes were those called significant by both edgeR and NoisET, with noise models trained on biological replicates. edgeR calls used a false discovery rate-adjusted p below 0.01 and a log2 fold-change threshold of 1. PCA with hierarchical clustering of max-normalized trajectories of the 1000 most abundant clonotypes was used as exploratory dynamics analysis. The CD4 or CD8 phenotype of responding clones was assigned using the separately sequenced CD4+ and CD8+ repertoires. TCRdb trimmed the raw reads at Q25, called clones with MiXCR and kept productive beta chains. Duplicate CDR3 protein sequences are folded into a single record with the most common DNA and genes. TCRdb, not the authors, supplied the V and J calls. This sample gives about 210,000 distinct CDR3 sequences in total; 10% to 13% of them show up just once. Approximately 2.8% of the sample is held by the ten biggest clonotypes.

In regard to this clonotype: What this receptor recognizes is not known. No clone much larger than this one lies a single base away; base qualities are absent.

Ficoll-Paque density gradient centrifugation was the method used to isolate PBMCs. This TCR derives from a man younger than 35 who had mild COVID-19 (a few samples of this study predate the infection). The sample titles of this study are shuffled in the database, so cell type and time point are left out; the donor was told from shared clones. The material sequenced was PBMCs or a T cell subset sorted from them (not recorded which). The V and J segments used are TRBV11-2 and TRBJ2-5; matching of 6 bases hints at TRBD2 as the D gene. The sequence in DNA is TGTGCCAGCAGGCTGCTCCGGGACTCACAAGAGACCCAGTACTTC. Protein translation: CASRLLRDSQETQYF.